These 29 T cell receptor delta chains were sequenced from one sample in a study of Vδ1+ human thymocytes. Study findings and constraints: Thymic TRG and TRD repertoires appeared highly polyclonal.

Sequences come from RNA converted to cDNA by reverse transcription. The CDR3 regions were amplified by multiplex PCR from V-gene primers to a constant-region primer. With CATT, TCRdb re-called clones from the multiplex PCR reads. The profile shows over 65,000 delta-chain clones, 30% to 40% of them singletons. Their specific antigens are unknown. Input material: Vdelta1+ gamma-delta thymocytes from the thymus. Noted subset: FACS-sorted CD3+ TCRalphabeta- TCRVdelta1+ TCRVdelta2- thymocytes. The receptors shown here come from a boy younger than two who had congenital heart surgery.

A single count supports this clone. The genes are TRDV3 and TRDJ1; TRDD3 matches at 10 bases. CDR3 size: 11 residues. Germline V gene sequence: CDR1 TVYSNPD, CDR2 GDNSRS (reference sequence). J gave up 10 bases and V 4 bases, and 6 bases lay outside the gene matches. In DNA form, the CDR3 reads TGTGCCTCTACTGGGGGATGGAGACTCATCTTT. This translates into CASTGGWRLIF.

Notes on this clone: The same CDR3 also results from other DNA sequences found in this sample. The chain joins TRDV1 to TRDJ1, with D hard to call. This CDR3 has 21 amino acids. CDR1 and CDR2 from the germline V gene are TSWWSYY and QGS. The ends were cut back, 1 base at V and 0 bases at J, with 27 bases in the middle. The CDR3 reads CALGEPAGGTGLGVYTDKLIF. The CDR3 DNA sequence: TGTGCTCTTGGGGAACCGGCCGGTGGAACAGGACTCGGGGTGTACACCGATAAACTCATCTTT.

This chain connects TRDV1 to TRDJ1; 9 bases are a match to TRDD3. The CDR3 has 15 amino acids. Trimming took 9 bases from V and 0 from J; bases not matched to a gene: 8. Germline CDR1 and CDR2: TSWWSYY and QGS. CDR3 nucleotides: TGTGCTCTAATAACTGGGGATACGTACACCGATAAACTCATCTTT. It specifies CALITGDTYTDKLIF.

The chain employs TRDV1 and TRDJ1; either TRDD2 or TRDD3 may supply D (5 bases each). This CDR3 has 17 amino acids. V lost 2 bases to trimming and J lost 2 bases, with 18 bases between them. Germline CDR1 reads TSWWSYY; CDR2 reads QGS. The CDR3 coding sequence is TGTGCTCTTGGGGAAGGGCTCCTAGGTACTGGTACCGATAAACTCATCTTT. As protein: CALGEGLLGTGTDKLIF.

This clone turned up a few times. The identical CDR3 is also encoded by other nucleotide sequences in the sample. The V and J genes are TRDV1 and TRDJ1; 11 bases match TRDD3. V was clipped by 1 base and J by 3 bases; unmatched bases: 22. CDR3 length: 22 amino acids. Germline V CDR1 and CDR2: TSWWSYY, QGS. CDR3 in amino acids: CALGERRYYLSGGYRVADKLIF. For the CDR3, the DNA is TGTGCTCTTGGGGAACGGAGATATTATCTGTCTGGGGGATACAGGGTTGCCGATAAACTCATCTTT.

Only a few counts were recorded for this clone. The chain joins TRDV1 to TRDJ1, with 9 positions matching TRDD2. The J segment lost 0 bases and the V segment lost 0 bases, leaving 17 bases of the junction unmatched. The CDR3 sequence is 21 residues long. CDR1 and CDR2 from the germline V gene are TSWWSYY and QGS. CDR3 in amino acids: CALGELWILPTSLLYTDKLIF. The CDR3 region has the DNA TGTGCTCTTGGGGAACTGTGGATCCTTCCTACGAGCCTTTTGTACACCGATAAACTCATCTTT.

The chain joins TRDV1 to TRDJ2; D remains ambiguous. This CDR3 has 19 amino acids. V was shortened by 2 bases and J by 1 base, with 20 bases between the two germline ends. Germline CDR1 reads TSWWSYY; CDR2 reads QGS. The CDR3 spells CALGESKDEYSLLTAQLFF. CDR3 nucleotides: TGTGCTCTTGGGGAAAGCAAGGATGAATATTCCCTTTTGACAGCACAACTCTTCTTT.

This clone was seen a few times. The chain recombines TRDV1 with TRDJ1, with a tentative D call TRDD3 (5 bases). The V gene lost 1 base and the J gene lost 5 bases, with 17 bases spanning the gap. CDR1 is TSWWSYY, CDR2 QGS, per germline. The CDR3 is made up of 16 amino acids. The CDR3 reads CALGERACPAGDKLIF. CDR3 DNA: TGTGCTCTTGGGGAACGGGCCTGCCCGGCTGGGGATAAACTCATCTTT.

The chain uses TRDV1 and TRDJ1; TRDD3 aligns across 7 bases. With 0 bases clipped from V and 3 bases from J, the junction kept 10 bases outside the gene matches. The CDR3 totals 17 residues. The V gene's germline CDR1 is TSWWSYY and CDR2 QGS. The CDR3 DNA is TGTGCTCTTGGGGAACTTGCTACCTATCTGGGGGCCGATAAACTCATCTTT. It is translated as CALGELATYLGADKLIF.

The chain employs TRDV1 and TRDJ1; 9 bases map to TRDD3. The CDR3 runs 26 residues. J gave up 0 bases and V 5 bases, and 37 bases lay outside the gene matches. Per germline, CDR1 TSWWSYY and CDR2 QGS. The CDR3 here is CALGKNFRPNLRTAWGIKGHTDKLIF. CDR3 sequence (DNA): TGTGCTCTTGGGAAAAATTTTCGCCCCAATCTTCGCACCGCGTGGGGGATAAAGGGCCACACCGATAAACTCATCTTT.

This chain joins TRDV1 and TRDJ1; no reliable D call. In germline, CDR1 is TSWWSYY, CDR2 QGS. The CDR3 has 15 residues. The V and J ends lost 3 bases and 8 bases respectively, with 19 bases between them. The DNA of the CDR3 is TGTGCTCTTGGGGACCGCCCCTCCCTATCGGAGAAACTCATCTTT. This codes for CALGDRPSLSEKLIF.

This clone occurred once. The V call is TRDV1, the J call TRDJ1, with no clear D. The V end lost 5 bases, the J end lost 2 bases, and 21 bases lay between the germline ends. CDR3 length: 17 amino acids. CDR1 TSWWSYY and CDR2 QGS come from the germline V gene. In DNA form, the CDR3 reads TGTGCTCTTGGGAACCCTGGAGGGCCCAGAGGGACCGATAAACTCATCTTT. It codes for CALGNPGGPRGTDKLIF.

This clone came up a few times. V is TRDV1 and J is TRDJ1, with TRDD3 matching 13 bases. The trim removed 0 bases at V and 9 bases at J, leaving 7 bases unmatched. This CDR3 region has 16 residues. Germline CDR1 and CDR2: TSWWSYY and QGS. CDR3 sequence: CALGELLLGDTLELIF. CDR3 in DNA: TGTGCTCTTGGGGAACTTCTACTGGGGGATACGCTGGAACTCATCTTT.

About this clone: The same CDR3 also results from other DNA sequences found in this sample. The chain recombines TRDV1 with TRDJ1, with 10 positions matching TRDD3. The CDR3 is 24 residues long. Losses at the gene ends were 1 base for V and 0 bases for J; bases not matched to a gene: 26. In germline, CDR1 is TSWWSYY, CDR2 QGS. CDR3 DNA: TGTGCTCTTGGGGAACCCCCCACAACGTCTACGGACTGGGGGATTTTGCTGTACACCGATAAACTCATCTTT. This codes for CALGEPPTTSTDWGILLYTDKLIF.

This clone was found a few times. This chain connects TRDV1 to TRDJ1; D perhaps matches TRDD3 (6 bases). The germline CDR1 and CDR2 sequences are TSWWSYY and QGS. The V and J ends lost 2 bases and 1 base respectively, with 20 bases between them. CDR3 length: 18 residues. The CDR3 here is CALGEEVTPGVSTDKLIF. CDR3 sequence (DNA): TGTGCTCTTGGGGAAGAAGTCACGCCTGGGGTCTCCACCGATAAACTCATCTTT.

The chain links TRDV1 to TRDJ1; the D is unclear. CDR1 TSWWSYY and CDR2 QGS come from the germline V gene. The CDR3 extends over 14 amino acids. Trimming shortened V by 3 bases and J by 1 base, and 9 bases separated the two germline ends. The CDR3: CALGDHTATDKLIF. The CDR3 DNA is TGTGCTCTTGGGGACCACACAGCCACCGATAAACTCATCTTT.

The chain carries TRDV1 and TRDJ1, with TRDD3 matching 8 bases. Trimming took 0 bases from V and 0 from J; bases not matched to a gene: 21. The V gene's germline CDR1 is TSWWSYY and CDR2 QGS. The length of the CDR3 is 22 residues. CDR3 sequence (DNA): TGTGCTCTTGGGGAACTTAGCCCTAAGGCGGGACTGGGGGGCCCGTACACCGATAAACTCATCTTT. It translates to CALGELSPKAGLGGPYTDKLIF.

The chain is built from TRDV1 and TRDJ1, with TRDD3 matching over 10 bases. This CDR3 is built from 19 residues. V trimming: 0 bases; J trimming: 1 base; junction bases outside the gene matches: 11. CDR1 TSWWSYY and CDR2 QGS come from the germline V gene. The CDR3 protein is CALGELRLGGIRITDKLIF. The CDR3 DNA reads TGTGCTCTTGGGGAACTAAGATTAGGGGGGATACGCATCACCGATAAACTCATCTTT.

Comment on this clone: The same CDR3 is also encoded by other DNA sequences in this sample. The rearrangement joins TRDV2 to TRDJ1; the match to TRDD3 covers 11 bases. Germline V gene lookup returns CDR1 GEAIGNYY and CDR2 EKD. With 6 bases clipped from V and 11 bases from J, the junction kept 13 bases outside the gene matches. This CDR3 comprises 14 residues. The DNA for the CDR3 is TGTGCCTGTTCGACCCGATGGGGGATACGGAGGCTCATCTTT. Translation gives CACSTRWGIRRLIF.

The rearrangement uses TRDV1 and TRDJ1; 8 bases are a match to TRDD3. This CDR3 spans 19 amino acids. Germline assignment: CDR1 TSWWSYY and CDR2 QGS. V shed 5 bases and J 0 bases; nucleotides not matched to a gene: 17. The CDR3 reads CALGQFYHALGDHTDKLIF. CDR3 bases: TGTGCTCTTGGGCAATTTTATCATGCTCTGGGGGACCACACCGATAAACTCATCTTT.

This clone appeared a single time. Other DNA sequences of this sample code for an identical CDR3. The rearrangement joins TRDV1 to TRDJ1; the match to TRDD3 covers 7 bases. After removal of 4 bases from V and 4 bases from J, the junction contained 15 bases not matched to a gene. The CDR3 runs 17 residues. Germline CDR1 reads TSWWSYY; CDR2 reads QGS. The CDR3 protein is CALGVLPDTPPRDKLIF. The CDR3 DNA reads TGTGCTCTTGGGGTTCTCCCGGATACGCCTCCGCGCGATAAACTCATCTTT.

Remarks on this clone: Since a much larger clone is just one base distant, this may be a read error. This sample also contains other DNA sequences that code for the same CDR3. This chain links TRDV2 with TRDJ1, with D unclear. Germline V gene sequence: CDR1 GEAIGNYY, CDR2 EKD. This CDR3 is built from 15 residues. The CDR3 here is CAWIERMCWTDKLIF. The CDR3 region has the DNA TGTGCCTGGATCGAGAGGATGTGTTGGACCGATAAACTCATATTT.

This clone was found a few times. Other DNA sequences from this sample encode an identical CDR3 as well. The chain recombines TRDV1 with TRDJ1; 10 nucleotides align to TRDD3. Trimming at V came to 1 base and at J to 0 bases, leaving 5 bases not matched to a gene. The CDR3 contains 17 residues. Looked up from germline, CDR1 is TSWWSYY and CDR2 is QGS. The CDR3 DNA reads as TGTGCTCTTGGGGAACCCTGTACTGGGGGATACACCGATAAACTCATCTTT. Its protein product is CALGEPCTGGYTDKLIF.

This clone was seen more than once but under ten times. V and J are TRDV1 and TRDJ1; 13 nucleotides agree with TRDD3. This CDR3 is 18 amino acids long. With V trimmed by 2 bases and J by 4 bases, 10 bases remained unmatched. Germline lookup yields CDR1 TSWWSYY and CDR2 QGS. Here the CDR3 DNA reads TGTGCTCTTGGGGAATACGGGTACTGGGGGATACGGGGCGATAAACTCATCTTT. Translating it yields CALGEYGYWGIRGDKLIF.

J is TRDJ1 and V is TRDV1; weak D call: TRDD3 (9 bases). The CDR3 spans 20 residues. CDR1 TSWWSYY and CDR2 QGS come from the germline V gene. The germline V and J ends were trimmed by 3 bases and 7 bases, with 33 bases remaining between them. CDR3 DNA: TGTGCTCTTGGGGACGGTGTCTTCCTACGGTACTGGGGGAGGCTTGGTAAACTCATCTTT. Translated, it gives CALGDGVFLRYWGRLGKLIF.

This clone was detected only a few times. The chain is built from TRDV1 and TRDJ1, with 9 nucleotides matching TRDD2. V lost 2 bases to trimming and J lost 3 bases; unmatched junction nucleotides: 22. The CDR3 has 21 residues. Germline loops: CDR1 TSWWSYY, CDR2 QGS. CDR3 DNA sequence: TGTGCTCTTGGGGAAAGGAAGTCCTTCCTACAACATACTGGGAGGCCCGATAAACTCATCTTT. This sequence encodes CALGERKSFLQHTGRPDKLIF.

This clone came up a few times. The J gene is TRDJ1, the V gene TRDV1, with 12 nucleotides matching TRDD3. Germline CDR1 TSWWSYY, CDR2 QGS. V shed 1 base, J shed 3 bases, and the junction held 15 bases outside the gene matches. The CDR3 covers 20 residues. CDR3 sequence reads: CALGERDVSTGGYRPDKLIF. CDR3 bases: TGTGCTCTTGGGGAACGGGATGTGAGTACTGGGGGATACAGGCCCGATAAACTCATCTTT.

By sample fraction, this clone is medium-sized (0.01 to 0.1%). The rearrangement joins TRDV2 to TRDJ1; D is ambiguous. This CDR3 is built from 13 residues. V was clipped by 0 bases and J by 9 bases, with 13 bases between them. The germline CDR1 and CDR2 sequences are GEAIGNYY and EKD. As DNA, the CDR3 is TGTGCCTGTGACACCGTTCTAGTGAAGGAACTCATCTTT. It yields the protein CACDTVLVKELIF.

The chain carries TRDV1 and TRDJ1; 11 bases align to TRDD3. V lost 0 bases to trimming and J lost 3 bases; unmatched junction nucleotides: 15. Germline values: CDR1 TSWWSYY, CDR2 QGS. This CDR3 is 20 amino acids long. This chain's CDR3 is CALGELAPRHWGIFPDKLIF. For the CDR3, the DNA is TGTGCTCTTGGGGAACTGGCCCCCCGTCACTGGGGGATATTCCCCGATAAACTCATCTTT.